This TCR beta chain is from a study of blood T cells in healthy people across ages. For the study at large: The capture of about one barcoded beta molecule per two T cells was achieved by template switching.

V shed 4 bases and J shed 0 bases, with 14 bases lying between them. The length of the CDR3 is 16 residues. Germline loops: CDR1 SGHRS, CDR2 YFSETQ. Sample-barcoded 5' priming and a J-beta primer mix drove a second PCR of roughly 6 to 12 cycles. TCRdb independently ran MiXCR on the 5' RACE reads; one entry per CDR3 protein. Of over a million distinct CDR3 sequences in the sample, under 30% are singletons; the top ten hold 0.65% to 0.95%. All donors came from Russia, were Caucasian and healthy, and spanned ages about 6 to 100. Around 9.5 milliliters of peripheral blood were drawn from each donor. These data were likewise used in another study, on T cells of mothers and their children. That work states: Overlap ran slightly, non-significantly higher for related than unrelated mother-child pairs.

The clonotype originates from a girl between 2 and 10 years old in good health. The chain combines TRBV5-1 with TRBJ1-3; D is ambiguous. The material sequenced was blood. The CDR3 region has the DNA TGCGCCAGCAGCCCAACGGCCGGGAGCTCTGGAAACACCATATATTTT. It yields the protein CASSPTAGSSGNTIYF. Supplemented by reference TRBV5-1 and TRBJ1-3, the full variable domain reads KAGVTQTPRYLIKTRGQQVTLSCSPISGHRSVSWYQQTPGQGLQFLFEYFSETQRNKGNFPGRFSGRQFSNSRSEMNVSTLELGDSALYLCASSPTAGSSGNTIYFGEGSWLTVV.